This T cell receptor (beta chain) was retrieved from a study of blood T cell repertoires in COVID-19. In the study overall: The analysed material was cDNA or gDNA that came from T cells, B-cell-depleted T cells, or PBMCs.

CDR1 is LGHDT and CDR2 is YNNKEL in the germline V gene (reference sequence). CDR3 length: 14 amino acids. Trimming took 3 bases from V and 5 from J, leaving 14 bases between them. Sequencing used immunoSEQ multiplex PCR; TCRdb keeps in-frame clones, though not all of them. The table includes 180,000 or so clones, 80% to 85% detected once. Recruits, aged roughly 18 to 95 years, lived in roughly 22 US areas. Each recovered donor of Cohort 3 presented with two negative PCRs, clearance, or symptom resolution. This receptor was obtained from a man aged 35 to 55 who had recovered from COVID-19. The sequencing sample was made of PBMCs or T cells enriched from blood (not recorded which). The chain combines TRBV3-1 (or the pseudogene TRBV3-2) with TRBJ2-7; no clear D. In DNA, the CDR3 is TGTGCCAGCAGCCATCAATTGAGGAGCGACGAGCAGTACTTC. Its translation: CASSHQLRSDEQYF.